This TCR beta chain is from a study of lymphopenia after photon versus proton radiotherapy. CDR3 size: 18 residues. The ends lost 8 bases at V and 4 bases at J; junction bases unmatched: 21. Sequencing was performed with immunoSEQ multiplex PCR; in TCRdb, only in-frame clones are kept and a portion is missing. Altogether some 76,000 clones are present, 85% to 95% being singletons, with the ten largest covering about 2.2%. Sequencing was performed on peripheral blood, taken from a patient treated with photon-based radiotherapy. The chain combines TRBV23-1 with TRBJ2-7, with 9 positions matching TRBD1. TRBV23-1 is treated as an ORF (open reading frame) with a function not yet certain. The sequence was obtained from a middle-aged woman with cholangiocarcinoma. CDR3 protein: CASPFTRTGACEDYEQYF. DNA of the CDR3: TGCGCCAGCCCCTTTACCCGGACAGGGGCATGTGAGGATTACGAGCAGTACTTC.